The clone carrying this T cell receptor beta chain was counted ten times or more. This sample's TCRbeta library carried unique molecular identifier barcodes. TCRdb reprocessed the PCR reads with MiXCR, giving one entry per CDR3 protein. This table holds approximately 240,000 distinct CDR3 sequences, 9.7% found once. This specimen comes from a study of T-cell reconstitution after alpha-beta-depleted transplantation in children. The CDR3 covers 16 residues. Germline V gene lookup returns CDR1 DFQATT and CDR2 SNEGSKA (reference sequence). After removal of 0 bases from V and 2 bases from J, the junction contained 4 bases not matched to a gene.

V and J are TRBV20-1 and TRBJ1-3, with 10 bases matching TRBD1. The source of this sequence is a human donor who donated a stem cell graft to a child with SCID. Sequencing used PBMCs from the stem cell graft donor, obtained from the stem cell graft. For the CDR3, the DNA is TGCAGTGCTAGAGAGGGACAGGGGAGAACTGGAAACACCATATATTTT. Amino acid sequence: CSAREGQGRTGNTIYF.